This T cell receptor (beta chain) was profiled in a study of blood T cells in healthy people across ages. Points from the study as a whole: Age showed a roughly linear inverse relationship with TCR beta diversity per million T cells.

A second about 6 to 11 cycle PCR used barcoded and J-beta primers. TCRdb itself ran the 5' RACE reads through MiXCR, one entry per CDR3 protein. The data hold 600,000 to 900,000 distinct CDR3 sequences, with 25% to 30% observed a single time. In this sample, this clonotype turned up a few times. Its specificity is unknown. CDR1 is MNHEY and CDR2 is SVGAGI in the germline V gene. The trim removed 4 bases at V and 6 bases at J, leaving 9 bases unmatched. This CDR3 has 15 residues. The data also belong to a second study, concerning T cells of mothers and their children.

This receptor was taken from a boy under 18 in good health. The sequenced material came from blood. This sequence joins TRBV6-5 and TRBJ2-5; 9 nucleotides align to TRBD1. CDR3 protein: CASSSTWTGVKTQYF. The CDR3 DNA reads TGTGCCAGCAGTTCCACCTGGACAGGGGTAAAGACCCAGTACTTC.